These T cell receptor beta chains were read from a single sample in a study of regulatory T cells in long-lasting Graves disease. TCRdb recomputed calls from the multiplex PCR reads with MiXCR, one row per CDR3 protein. The table includes about 220,000 distinct CDR3 sequences, around 18% detected once. The sample here was peripheral blood mononuclear cells (PBMCs), taken at new diagnosis, from a patient treated with antithyroid drugs. These TCRs come from a female donor with Graves disease. The CDR3 runs from the conserved cysteine through the conserved F or W.

J gene,CDR3 length,V gene,CDR3 protein
TRBJ1-1,15,TRBV4-1,CASSQTEGAYSEAFF
TRBJ1-3,14,TRBV5-4,CASSLGSSGNTIYF
TRBJ2-7,14,TRBV28,CASLPGQGVYEQYF
TRBJ1-2,13,TRBV27,CASSYRQGRGYTF
TRBJ2-3,16,TRBV28,CASRFRTSGDTDTQYF
TRBJ2-3,14,TRBV2,CASGGGYNTDTQYF
TRBJ2-7,14,TRBV5-4,CASSPSSGPYEQYF
TRBJ2-7,16,TRBV20-1,CSAREGKAGSSYEQYF
TRBJ1-2,14,TRBV12-3/TRBV12-4,CASSLGGTFYGYTF
TRBJ1-1,14,TRBV2,CTSSLSDRVTEAFF
TRBJ2-1,17,TRBV10-1,CASSETTGTGPNNEQFF
TRBJ1-6,13,TRBV27,CASSWGQDTPLHF
TRBJ1-1,13,TRBV5-6,CASSWGWGTEAFF
TRBJ1-5,18,TRBV20-1,CSAVAAPGQGWTNQPQHF
TRBJ2-2,15,TRBV2,CASSQAGGGTGELFF
TRBJ1-2,12,TRBV19,CASTQGPGGYTF
TRBJ2-7,17,TRBV4-1,CASSQVQRGTSSYEQYF
TRBJ1-2,12,TRBV10-3,CATKREDYGYTF